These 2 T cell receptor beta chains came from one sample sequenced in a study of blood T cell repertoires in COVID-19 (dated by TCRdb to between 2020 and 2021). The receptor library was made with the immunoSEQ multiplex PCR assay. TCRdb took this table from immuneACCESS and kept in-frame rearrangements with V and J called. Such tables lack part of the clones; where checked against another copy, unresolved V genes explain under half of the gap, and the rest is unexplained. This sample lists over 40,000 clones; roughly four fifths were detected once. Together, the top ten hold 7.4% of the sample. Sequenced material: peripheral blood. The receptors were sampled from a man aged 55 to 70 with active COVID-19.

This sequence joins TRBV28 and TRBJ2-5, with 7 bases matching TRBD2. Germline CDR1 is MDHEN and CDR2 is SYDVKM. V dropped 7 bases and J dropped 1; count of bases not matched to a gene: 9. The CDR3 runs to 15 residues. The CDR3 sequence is CASKTREGIQETQYF. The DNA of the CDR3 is TGTGCCAGCAAGACCAGGGAGGGGATCCAAGAGACCCAGTACTTC.

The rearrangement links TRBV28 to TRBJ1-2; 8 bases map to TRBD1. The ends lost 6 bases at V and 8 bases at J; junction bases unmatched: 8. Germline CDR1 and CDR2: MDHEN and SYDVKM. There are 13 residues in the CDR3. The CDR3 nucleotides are TGTGCCAGCAGCAGAACAGGGGGACGCGGCTACACCTTC. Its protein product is CASSRTGGRGYTF.